The 26 T cell receptor beta chains presented below share a single source sample, sequenced in a study of cytomegalovirus exposure and HLA in healthy donors listed by TCRdb under 2017. The library was made by the immunoSEQ multiplex PCR assay. For the multiplex PCR, a mixture combining 60 forward primers for TCR Vbeta segments and 13 reverse primers for TCR Jbeta segments was used. Not all clones reach the TCRdb copy of this immuneACCESS table, which keeps in-frame sequences only. Checked studies attribute under half of the gap to unresolved V genes and leave the rest unexplained. This sample gives some 60,000 clones in total; approximately 80% of them show up just once. The top ten hold about 1.5% of the sample. The sequenced sample consisted of PBMCs. Source of these receptors: a human donor in good health.

The rearrangement links TRBV5-6 to TRBJ2-7, with 8 bases that match TRBD1. V lost 4 bases and J lost 2; bases outside the gene matches: 5. The germline V gene has CDR1 SGHDT and CDR2 YYEEEE. CDR3 length equals 14 residues. The CDR3 region is CASSTMGQAYEQYF. DNA for the CDR3: TGTGCCAGCAGCACAATGGGACAGGCCTACGAGCAGTACTTC.

This chain joins TRBV27 and TRBJ2-2; TRBD1 might be the D (6 bases). The CDR3 is 13 amino acids. Germline CDR1 MNHEY, CDR2 SMNVEV (reference sequence). V lost 7 bases and J 6 bases, leaving 12 bases between the germline ends. DNA for the CDR3: TGTGCCAGCACTTGGGGGCCGGCCGGGGAGCTGTTTTTT. It yields the protein CASTWGPAGELFF.

This chain uses TRBV18 with TRBJ2-7; maybe TRBD2 (6 bases). Germline CDR1 is KGHSH and CDR2 is LQKENI. V lost 3 bases and J lost 3, with 18 bases in between. The CDR3 runs to 16 residues. CDR3 protein: CASSPRLDPRLYEQYF. The CDR3 DNA reads as TGTGCCAGCTCACCGAGACTAGACCCCCGCCTCTACGAGCAGTACTTC.

This clone was recorded once. V and J are TRBV10-1 and TRBJ2-3; 7 positions match TRBD1. Germline V CDR1 and CDR2: WNHNN, SYGVQD (reference sequence). The CDR3 length is 18 residues. The ends lost 0 bases at V and 0 bases at J; junction bases unmatched: 9. CDR3 nucleotides: TGCGCCAGCAGTGAGTCGAACGAAGGGACAGCTAGCACAGATACGCAGTATTTT. It encodes CASSESNEGTASTDTQYF.

This chain connects TRBV29-1 to TRBJ2-2, with 10 bases aligning to TRBD2. The CDR3 extends over 14 amino acids. The germline V gene encodes CDR1 SQVTM and CDR2 ANQGSEA. V lost 5 bases and J lost 4; bases outside the gene matches: 4. In DNA, the CDR3 is TGCAGCGTTCAGCGGGGGGGCGTCACCGGGGAGCTGTTTTTT. Translation: CSVQRGGVTGELFF.

This clone has only one observation. The sample carries other DNA sequences with the same CDR3. The rearrangement joins TRBV29-1 to TRBJ2-7; weak D call: TRBD2 (6 bases). Germline lookup yields CDR1 SQVTM and CDR2 ANQGSEA. The CDR3 consists of 15 residues. With 2 bases removed from V and 5 bases from J, the gap between germline ends came to 19 bases. CDR3 nucleotide sequence: TGCAGCGTTGAACTCTTCGTCGGGCGGGGAAACGAGCAGTACTTC. Amino acid sequence: CSVELFVGRGNEQYF.

The chain recombines TRBV5-1 with TRBJ2-3; 9 nucleotides align to TRBD1. Unmatched junction bases numbered 4, after V lost 2 bases and J lost 3 bases. Germline assignment: CDR1 SGHRS and CDR2 YFSETQ. The CDR3 is 15 residues long. The CDR3 sequence is CASSLRTGVTDTQYF. The CDR3 DNA is TGCGCCAGCAGCTTAAGGACAGGGGTGACAGATACGCAGTATTTT.

The V gene is TRBV30, the J gene TRBJ1-1, with D tentatively TRBD1 (6 bases). The V and J ends lost 2 bases and 8 bases respectively, with 18 bases between them. CDR3 length equals 14 residues. Per germline, CDR1 GTSNPN and CDR2 SVGIG (reference sequence). CDR3 loop: CAWSLTGGGLEAFF. CDR3 sequence (DNA): TGTGCCTGGAGTTTGACAGGTGGAGGTCTCGAAGCTTTCTTT. The full variable domain, completed using reference TRBV30 and TRBJ1-1, is SQTIHQWPATLVQPVGSPLSLECTVEGTSNPNLYWYRQAAGRGLQLLFYSVGIGQISSEVPQNLSASRPQDRQFILSSKKLLLSDSGFYLCAWSLTGGGLEAFFGQGTRLTVV.

The chain has TRBV5-1 and TRBJ2-5; 9 bases align to TRBD2. This CDR3 region has 15 residues. Germline V gene data show CDR1 as SGHRS and CDR2 as YFSETQ. Unmatched junction bases numbered 6, after V lost 1 base and J lost 5 bases. As DNA, the CDR3 is TGCGCCAGCAGCTTGCGCGGGGGGGCCGATGAGACCCAGTACTTC. Its protein product is CASSLRGGADETQYF. Supplemented by reference TRBV5-1 and TRBJ2-5, the full variable domain reads KAGVTQTPRYLIKTRGQQVTLSCSPISGHRSVSWYQQTPGQGLQFLFEYFSETQRNKGNFPGRFSGRQFSNSRSEMNVSTLELGDSALYLCASSLRGGADETQYFGPGTRLLVL.

The chain links TRBV29-1 to TRBJ1-2; 11 bases align to TRBD1. Trimming took 6 bases from V and 8 from J; bases not matched to a gene: 11. The CDR3 consists of 14 residues. The germline V gene encodes CDR1 SQVTM and CDR2 ANQGSEA. This CDR3 is CSVPTGTGGLGYTF. For the CDR3, the DNA is TGCAGCGTCCCAACCGGGACAGGGGGTCTCGGCTACACCTTC.

This clone occurred a few times. The rearrangement uses TRBV10-3 and TRBJ2-5; tentative D call: TRBD2 (7 bases). Germline assignment: CDR1 ENHRY and CDR2 SYGVKD. Trimming took 8 bases from V and 4 from J, leaving 17 bases between them. CDR3 length equals 14 residues. The CDR3 loop reads CAILWGGQTETQYF. The CDR3 coding sequence is TGTGCCATCCTATGGGGGGGGCAAACAGAGACCCAGTACTTC.

The chain carries TRBV29-1 and TRBJ2-7, with TRBD1 identical over 12 bases. In germline, CDR1 is SQVTM, CDR2 ANQGSEA. This CDR3 region has 14 residues. The V gene end was trimmed by 6 bases and the J gene end by 5 bases; junction bases not matched to a gene: 8. This CDR3 reads CSVQTGTGGDEQYF. CDR3 coding DNA: TGCAGCGTCCAAACCGGGACAGGGGGCGACGAGCAGTACTTC.

This chain uses TRBV7-8 with TRBJ2-3; a possible D gene is TRBD1 (5 bases). Germline V lookup: CDR1 SGHVS, CDR2 FQNEAQ. This CDR3 is built from 15 residues. Trimming took off 5 bases at V and 2 bases at J, with 14 bases between the two ends. This CDR3 reads CASSTIRDITDTQYF. In DNA, the CDR3 is TGTGCCAGCAGCACGATCAGGGATATCACAGATACGCAGTATTTT.

The V gene is TRBV5-6, the J gene TRBJ2-7, with 11 nucleotides matching TRBD1. Germline CDR1 reads SGHDT; CDR2 reads YYEEEE. The CDR3 extends over 17 amino acids. Trimming took 4 bases from V and 4 from J; bases not matched to a gene: 13. The CDR3 nucleotides read TGTGCCAGCAGCGCCGTGACCCGGGACAGGGGGTTGTACGAGCAGTACTTC. Its translation: CASSAVTRDRGLYEQYF.

The chain links TRBV18 to TRBJ1-1; D ambiguous. The CDR3 length is 14 residues. V gave up 4 bases and J gave up 1 base, with 10 bases separating them. Looked up from germline, CDR1 is KGHSH and CDR2 is LQKENI. CDR3 DNA: TGTGCCAGCTCACATGGGCAGTCGAACACTGAAGCTTTCTTT. The encoded protein is CASSHGQSNTEAFF.

The chain has TRBV5-8 and TRBJ1-2; 9 bases are a match to TRBD1. This CDR3 region has 15 residues. Germline V gene data show CDR1 as SGHTS and CDR2 as YDEGEE. With V trimmed by 0 bases and J by 5 bases, 5 bases remained unmatched. Here the CDR3 reads CASSLAWDREYGYTF. CDR3 DNA sequence: TGTGCCAGCAGCTTGGCCTGGGACAGGGAGTATGGCTACACCTTC.

The chain has TRBV4-3 and TRBJ2-2, with a weak D call TRBD2 (5 bases). The CDR3 totals 14 residues. The V and J ends lost 6 bases and 6 bases respectively, with 14 bases between them. Germline CDR1 is LGHNA and CDR2 is YSLEER. CDR3 sequence: CASRLRVEAGELFF. CDR3 bases: TGCGCCAGCAGGCTAAGGGTGGAGGCCGGGGAGCTGTTTTTT.

This chain links TRBV7-2 with TRBJ2-3; TRBD2 matches at 11 bases. Trimming removed 4 bases from V and 2 bases from J; junction bases left unmatched: 5. Germline loops: CDR1 SGHTA, CDR2 FQGNSA. The CDR3 sequence is 16 residues long. CDR3 DNA: TGTGCCAGCAGCTCGCTAGCGGGGGGCTACACAGATACGCAGTATTTT. Translating it yields CASSSLAGGYTDTQYF.

This chain uses TRBV9 with TRBJ1-4; 7 bases fit TRBD1. The CDR3 covers 14 residues. Germline V gene sequence: CDR1 SGDLS, CDR2 YYNGEE. Unmatched junction bases numbered 6, after V lost 0 bases and J lost 10 bases. The CDR3 loop is CASSVGGGEGKLFF. The CDR3 DNA sequence: TGTGCCAGCAGCGTAGGAGGGGGCGAAGGAAAACTGTTTTTT. Full variable domain (outside the CDR3, taken from reference TRBV9 and TRBJ1-4): DSGVTQTPKHLITATGQRVTLRCSPRSGDLSVYWYQQSLDQGLQFLIQYYNGEERAKGNILERFSAQQFPDLHSELNLSSLELGDSALYFCASSVGGGEGKLFFGSGTQLSVL.

This clone has more than one count but fewer than ten. J is TRBJ2-2 and V is TRBV6-5; TRBD1 is a possible D gene (6 bases). The CDR3 consists of 15 residues. The germline gives CDR1 MNHEY, CDR2 SVGAGI. Trimming pared 4 bases from V and 1 base from J, leaving 10 bases between. The CDR3 spells CASSSGTLNTGELFF. DNA of the CDR3: TGTGCCAGCAGTTCCGGGACACTGAACACCGGGGAGCTGTTTTTT.

This chain uses TRBV7-3 with TRBJ2-3; D call uncertain. The CDR3 loop spans 13 amino acids. From germline, CDR1 is SGHTA and CDR2 FQGTGA. V lost 3 bases to trimming and J lost 8 bases, with 12 bases between them. This CDR3 is CASSLVAQGTQYF. The CDR3 DNA reads TGTGCCAGCAGCTTGGTAGCTCAAGGTACGCAGTATTTT.

This sequence joins TRBV21-1 and TRBJ2-6; the DNA was not compared with TRBD1, the D call given in the table. TRBV21-1 is a recognized pseudogene. The CDR3 runs 16 residues. Here the CDR3 reads CASSSPRTFGANVLTF. CDR3 sequence (DNA): TGTGCCAGCAGCAGCCCGAGGACATTTGGGGCCAACGTCCTGACTTTC.

This chain links TRBV13 with TRBJ1-2, with 10 bases fitting TRBD1. CDR1 is PRHDT, CDR2 FYEKMQ, per germline (reference sequence). CDR3 length: 13 residues. V lost 5 bases, J lost 7 bases, and 4 bases stayed unmatched. CDR3 coding DNA: TGTGCCAGCAGCCGACAGGGGGCAGGTGGCTACACCTTC. Residues: CASSRQGAGGYTF. Based on the CDR3 plus reference TRBV13 and TRBJ1-2, the full variable domain is AAGVIQSPRHLIKEKRETATLKCYPIPRHDTVYWYQQGPGQDPQFLISFYEKMQSDKGSIPDRFSAQQFSDYHSELNMSSLELGDSALYFCASSRQGAGGYTFGSGTRLTVV.

The chain has TRBV18 and TRBJ1-5, with a possible D match to TRBD1 (5 bases). The germline gives CDR1 KGHSH, CDR2 LQKENI. The V gene lost 6 bases and the J gene lost 8 bases, with 14 bases spanning the gap. There are 13 residues in the CDR3. The CDR3 here is CASSQTVLEPQHF. CDR3 bases: TGTGCCAGCTCCCAGACAGTTCTGGAGCCCCAGCATTTT.

The V gene is TRBV2, the J gene TRBJ2-3, with D maybe TRBD1 (6 bases). The CDR3 consists of 14 residues. V shed 9 bases and J shed 1 base, with 14 bases lying between them. Germline V gives CDR1 SNHLY, CDR2 FYNNEI. The CDR3 protein is CASCGQWRTDTQYF. The CDR3 DNA reads as TGTGCCAGTTGTGGACAGTGGCGCACAGATACGCAGTATTTT.

The V gene is TRBV7-9, the J gene TRBJ2-5, with 10 nucleotides matching TRBD1. The better agreement between TRBJ2-7 and the DNA end casts doubt on the J call. CDR3 size: 16 residues. Germline CDR1 SEHNR, CDR2 FQNEAQ (reference sequence). The CDR3 loop reads CASSILGGQGVYEQYF. CDR3 DNA: TGTGCCAGCAGCATCCTCGGAGGACAGGGGGTTTACGAGCAGTACTTC.